The rows below give T cell receptor beta chains drawn from one sample of a study of shared clonotypes between healthy human individuals. Sequenced by immunoSEQ multiplex PCR; TCRdb stores in-frame clones only, minus some. The sample carries roughly 500,000 clones, about 96% recorded once. The material sequenced was naive CD4+ T cells sorted from blood. These receptors all stem from a woman aged 25 to 39 in good health. The CDR3 runs from the conserved cysteine through the conserved F or W. Fields, in order: CDR3 DNA, CDR3 protein, clone size, V gene, CDR3 length, J gene, D gene. A D gene is named only where the DNA matches it firmly. Clone size is given for some rows only: seen once, a few or many times, or a class if the clone is expanded.

CDR3nt: TGTGCCACCAGCAGGACTAGGACGGTGAACACCGGGGAGCTGTTTTTT
CDR3aa: CATSRTRTVNTGELFF
abundance: .
v_gene: TRBV15
len: 16
j_gene: TRBJ2-2
d_gene: .

CDR3nt: TGCGCCAGCAACGAGGGGCTAGGATCACCCCTCCACTTT
CDR3aa: CASNEGLGSPLHF
abundance: .
v_gene: TRBV5-1
len: 13
j_gene: TRBJ1-6
d_gene: .

CDR3nt: TGTGCCAGCAGCCGCGAGCGGGAGGGGTCCTACAATGAGCAGTTCTTC
CDR3aa: CASSREREGSYNEQFF
abundance: .
v_gene: TRBV13
len: 16
j_gene: TRBJ2-1
d_gene: TRBD2

CDR3nt: TGTGCCAGCAGTGGGACGCAGGGGGCCTACGAGCAGTACTTC
CDR3aa: CASSGTQGAYEQYF
abundance: .
v_gene: TRBV2
len: 14
j_gene: TRBJ2-7
d_gene: TRBD1

CDR3nt: TGTGCCAGCGCCACCGGGACAGATAATGAAAAACTGTTTTTT
CDR3aa: CASATGTDNEKLFF
abundance: .
v_gene: TRBV28
len: 14
j_gene: TRBJ1-4
d_gene: TRBD1

CDR3nt: TGTGCCAGCAGTGAACGGGGATTTCAGCCCCAGCATTTT
CDR3aa: CASSERGFQPQHF
abundance: .
v_gene: TRBV2
len: 13
j_gene: TRBJ1-5
d_gene: .

CDR3nt: TGTGCCAGTAATAGGGGGAACACTGAAGCTTTCTTT
CDR3aa: CASNRGNTEAFF
abundance: .
v_gene: TRBV19
len: 12
j_gene: TRBJ1-1
d_gene: .

CDR3nt: TGCGCCAGCAGTGAGGACAGGGTCAAACTTCGGCAGTACTTC
CDR3aa: CASSEDRVKLRQYF
abundance: .
v_gene: TRBV10-1
len: 14
j_gene: TRBJ2-7
d_gene: TRBD1

CDR3nt: TGTGCCTGGTCAGCGGGAGGGCCTGAGACCCAGTACTTC
CDR3aa: CAWSAGGPETQYF
abundance: .
v_gene: TRBV30
len: 13
j_gene: TRBJ2-5
d_gene: TRBD2

CDR3nt: TGCGCCAGCAGCCAAGAAGGGTGGTGGGACACCATATATTTT
CDR3aa: CASSQEGWWDTIYF
abundance: .
v_gene: TRBV4-1
len: 14
j_gene: TRBJ1-3
d_gene: .

CDR3nt: TGTGCCAGTAGTGCCCTCTGGCTAGCGGGTTTAAAAAGTGAGCAGTTCTTC
CDR3aa: CASSALWLAGLKSEQFF
abundance: .
v_gene: TRBV19
len: 17
j_gene: TRBJ2-1
d_gene: TRBD2

CDR3nt: TGCGCCAGCAGTCGAGGGGGTAACTATGGCTACACCTTC
CDR3aa: CASSRGGNYGYTF
abundance: .
v_gene: TRBV10-1
len: 13
j_gene: TRBJ1-2
d_gene: .

CDR3nt: TGTGCCAGCAGCCGATTGCTGGGACAGAACACTGAAGCTTTCTTT
CDR3aa: CASSRLLGQNTEAFF
abundance: .
v_gene: TRBV14
len: 15
j_gene: TRBJ1-1
d_gene: .

CDR3nt: TGTGCCAGCACCCCGGAGGCGGGAGTCGAGCAGTACTTC
CDR3aa: CASTPEAGVEQYF
abundance: .
v_gene: TRBV2
len: 13
j_gene: TRBJ2-7
d_gene: TRBD2

CDR3nt: TGCGCCAGCACCCCTTTAGGGGGAGCTAACTATGGCTACACCTTC
CDR3aa: CASTPLGGANYGYTF
abundance: .
v_gene: TRBV5-1
len: 15
j_gene: TRBJ1-2
d_gene: .

CDR3nt: TGTGCCAGCAGCTACGGGACAGACGGTTCACCCCTCCACTTT
CDR3aa: CASSYGTDGSPLHF
abundance: .
v_gene: TRBV6-6
len: 14
j_gene: TRBJ1-6
d_gene: TRBD1

CDR3nt: TGTGCCATCAGTGAGTGGGCCGGGACAGCGAACACTGAAGCTTTCTTT
CDR3aa: CAISEWAGTANTEAFF
abundance: .
v_gene: TRBV10-3
len: 16
j_gene: TRBJ1-1
d_gene: TRBD1

CDR3nt: TGTGCCCCCCAGTGGGGGGCTAGTAAGGGCGAGCAGTACTTC
CDR3aa: CAPQWGASKGEQYF
abundance: .
v_gene: TRBV19
len: 14
j_gene: TRBJ2-7
d_gene: .

CDR3nt: TGTGCCAGCAGTTTATCCCCAGAACAGTGGGGGGAGCTGTTTTTT
CDR3aa: CASSLSPEQWGELFF
abundance: .
v_gene: TRBV27
len: 15
j_gene: TRBJ2-2
d_gene: .

CDR3nt: TGTGCCAGCACCAAAACCGGGACACTCGCCTACGAGCAGTACTTC
CDR3aa: CASTKTGTLAYEQYF
abundance: once
v_gene: TRBV6-5
len: 15
j_gene: TRBJ2-7
d_gene: .

CDR3nt: TGTGCCAGCAGCTTAGGTAGGACAACATATAGGCCAGATACGCAGTATTTT
CDR3aa: CASSLGRTTYRPDTQYF
abundance: .
v_gene: TRBV11-3
len: 17
j_gene: TRBJ2-3
d_gene: .

CDR3nt: TGTGCCATCGCTGGACTAGCGGGAGGTGACGAGCAGTACTTC
CDR3aa: CAIAGLAGGDEQYF
abundance: .
v_gene: TRBV10-3
len: 14
j_gene: TRBJ2-7
d_gene: TRBD2

CDR3nt: TGTGCCAGCACGCGACAGGGGAATTTGAACACTGAAGCTTTCTTT
CDR3aa: CASTRQGNLNTEAFF
abundance: .
v_gene: TRBV28
len: 15
j_gene: TRBJ1-1
d_gene: TRBD1

CDR3nt: TGTGCCAGCAGTAATCGGGGGGGAGATACGCAGTATTTT
CDR3aa: CASSNRGGDTQYF
abundance: .
v_gene: TRBV6-6
len: 13
j_gene: TRBJ2-3
d_gene: TRBD2

CDR3nt: TGCGCCAGCAGCTTGGGAAGTTTCAATCAGCCCCAGCATTTT
CDR3aa: CASSLGSFNQPQHF
abundance: .
v_gene: TRBV5-1
len: 14
j_gene: TRBJ1-5
d_gene: .

CDR3nt: TGCGCCAGCAGCCAAGATCCCCGGCAGCGTAGGGGAAATCAGCCCCAGCATTTT
CDR3aa: CASSQDPRQRRGNQPQHF
abundance: .
v_gene: TRBV4-1
len: 18
j_gene: TRBJ1-5
d_gene: .

CDR3nt: TGTGCCAGCAGTTTATCGGGCAGGGGTGGAAACACCATATATTTT
CDR3aa: CASSLSGRGGNTIYF
abundance: .
v_gene: TRBV28
len: 15
j_gene: TRBJ1-3
d_gene: .

CDR3nt: TGTGCCATCAGTGACGGACAGTCGGAGCAGTTCTTC
CDR3aa: CAISDGQSEQFF
abundance: .
v_gene: TRBV10-3
len: 12
j_gene: TRBJ2-1
d_gene: .

CDR3nt: TGTGCCAGCAAATACCGGGACTGGGGCGGCACTAGGCGCTACACCTTC
CDR3aa: CASKYRDWGGTRRYTF
abundance: .
v_gene: TRBV28
len: 16
j_gene: TRBJ1-2
d_gene: .

CDR3nt: TGTGCCAGCAGTCCTTCAGAAGCTTTCTTT
CDR3aa: CASSPSEAFF
abundance: .
v_gene: TRBV28
len: 10
j_gene: TRBJ1-1
d_gene: .

CDR3nt: TGCGCCAGCAGCCCAGTCTTGTCTTCCTCAAATACCGGGGAGCTGTTTTTT
CDR3aa: CASSPVLSSSNTGELFF
abundance: .
v_gene: TRBV5-1
len: 17
j_gene: TRBJ2-2
d_gene: .

CDR3nt: TGTGCCAGCAGCTTATTAGCCGGGACTCCCCTATACGAGCAGTACTTC
CDR3aa: CASSLLAGTPLYEQYF
abundance: .
v_gene: TRBV7-8
len: 16
j_gene: TRBJ2-7
d_gene: .

CDR3nt: TGTGCCAGCTCGTCCGGGACAGGGATAGGTTTGGGCGGTGAAAAACTGTTTTTT
CDR3aa: CASSSGTGIGLGGEKLFF
abundance: .
v_gene: TRBV18
len: 18
j_gene: TRBJ1-4
d_gene: TRBD1

CDR3nt: TGCGCCAGCAGTGAGGCGGGCTCCACAGATACGCAGTATTTT
CDR3aa: CASSEAGSTDTQYF
abundance: .
v_gene: TRBV5-1
len: 14
j_gene: TRBJ2-3
d_gene: .

CDR3nt: TGTGCCAGCGTGTCTGGAGGGGGCGGCCGGGGGAATGGCTACACCTTC
CDR3aa: CASVSGGGGRGNGYTF
abundance: .
v_gene: TRBV28
len: 16
j_gene: TRBJ1-2
d_gene: TRBD1

CDR3nt: TGTGCCAGCAGCCGACAGGGGAACACTGAAGCTTTCTTT
CDR3aa: CASSRQGNTEAFF
abundance: .
v_gene: TRBV28
len: 13
j_gene: TRBJ1-1
d_gene: TRBD1

CDR3nt: TGCGCCAGCAGCCAAAGTACAGGGATCCATTACGAGCAGTACTTC
CDR3aa: CASSQSTGIHYEQYF
abundance: .
v_gene: TRBV4-1
len: 15
j_gene: TRBJ2-7
d_gene: .